Presented here are 8 T cell receptor beta chains from one specimen sequenced in a study of OX40 agonist ivuxolimab in advanced cancers. Here immunoSEQ multiplex PCR was the method, and the copy in TCRdb shows in-frame clones only, minus some. The data hold some 150,000 clones, with approximately 90% observed a single time. This specimen consisted of CD4+ or CD8+ T cells sorted from blood, obtained in a trial of the OX40 agonist ivuxolimab. All receptors derive from an adult with an advanced solid tumor such as melanoma, head and neck, liver or kidney cancer.

The chain couples TRBV28 to TRBJ1-2; no clear D gene. The CDR3 extends over 15 amino acids. V was shortened by 2 bases and J by 2 bases, with 12 bases between the two germline ends. Germline values: CDR1 MDHEN, CDR2 SYDVKM. CDR3 nucleotides: TGTGCCAGCAGTTTAGTGGCTCGCTTCAACTATGGCTACACCTTC. Its protein is CASSLVARFNYGYTF.

V gene TRBV11-2 combines with J gene TRBJ2-7; D gene unclear. Between the trimmed V and J ends, which lost 5 bases and 9 bases, there was a span of 14 bases. The germline V gene has CDR1 SGHAT and CDR2 FQNNGV. The CDR3 consists of 12 residues. CDR3 bases: TGTGCCAGCAGCCTTAATCCGCCGCTGCAGTACTTC. Residues: CASSLNPPLQYF.

The CDR3 sequence: CASSQNRQETQYF. The CDR3 nucleotides read TGTGCCAGCAGCCAAAACAGGCAAGAGACCCAGTACTTC. The V call is TRBV14, the J call TRBJ2-5, with D possibly TRBD1 on 5 matching bases. CDR3 length equals 13 residues. Germline values: CDR1 SGHDN, CDR2 FVKESK. The ends were cut back, 2 bases at V and 2 bases at J, with 6 bases in the middle.

The chain couples TRBV19 to TRBJ2-3; 11 positions agree with TRBD2. Germline CDR1 LNHDA, CDR2 SQIVND (reference sequence). Trimming removed 3 bases from V and 0 bases from J; junction bases left unmatched: 5. The CDR3 totals 17 residues. CDR3 DNA: TGTGCCAGTAGTATCGGCGGGACTAGCGGTAGCACAGATACGCAGTATTTT. Protein: CASSIGGTSGSTDTQYF.

This chain connects TRBV5-1 to TRBJ1-1; D remains unclear. With 6 bases removed from V and 1 base from J, the gap between germline ends came to 13 bases. CDR3 size: 14 residues. Germline lookup yields CDR1 SGHRS and CDR2 YFSETQ. CDR3 sequence (DNA): TGCGCCAGCACCGCGGGGAGTGGGAACACTGAAGCTTTCTTT. This sequence encodes CASTAGSGNTEAFF. The whole variable domain, filled in from reference TRBV5-1 and TRBJ1-1, reads KAGVTQTPRYLIKTRGQQVTLSCSPISGHRSVSWYQQTPGQGLQFLFEYFSETQRNKGNFPGRFSGRQFSNSRSEMNVSTLELGDSALYLCASTAGSGNTEAFFGQGTRLTVV.

This chain connects TRBV5-4 to TRBJ2-3, with a tentative D call TRBD2 (6 bases). With 4 bases removed from V and 2 bases from J, the gap between germline ends came to 11 bases. Per the germline V gene, CDR1 is SGHNT and CDR2 is YYREEE (reference sequence). The CDR3 sequence is 14 residues long. CDR3 protein: CASSTGGTTDTQYF. CDR3 nucleotides: TGTGCCAGCAGCACAGGAGGGACCACAGATACGCAGTATTTT.

This clone was observed once. J is TRBJ1-4 and V is TRBV11-3; possibly TRBD1 for D (5 bases). Germline assignment: CDR1 SGHNT and CDR2 YENEEA. The germline V and J ends were trimmed by 5 bases and 3 bases, with 10 bases remaining between them. The length of the CDR3 is 14 residues. The CDR3 loop is CASSLGTANEKLFF. In DNA form, the CDR3 reads TGTGCCAGCAGCCTGGGGACCGCTAATGAAAAACTGTTTTTT. Together with reference TRBV11-3 and TRBJ1-4, the CDR3 gives the full variable domain: EAGVVQSPRYKIIEKKQPVAFWCNPISGHNTLYWYLQNLGQGPELLIRYENEEAVDDSQLPKDRFSAERLKGVDSTLKIQPAELGDSAVYLCASSLGTANEKLFFGSGTQLSVL.

The genes are TRBV9 and TRBJ2-5; D is unresolved. Germline V lookup: CDR1 SGDLS, CDR2 YYNGEE. Trimming took off 1 base at V and 5 bases at J, with 15 bases between the two ends. The CDR3 has 15 residues. CDR3 bases: TGTGCCAGCAGCGTAAATGGGCAGTTTGAGGAGACCCAGTACTTC. This encodes CASSVNGQFEETQYF.